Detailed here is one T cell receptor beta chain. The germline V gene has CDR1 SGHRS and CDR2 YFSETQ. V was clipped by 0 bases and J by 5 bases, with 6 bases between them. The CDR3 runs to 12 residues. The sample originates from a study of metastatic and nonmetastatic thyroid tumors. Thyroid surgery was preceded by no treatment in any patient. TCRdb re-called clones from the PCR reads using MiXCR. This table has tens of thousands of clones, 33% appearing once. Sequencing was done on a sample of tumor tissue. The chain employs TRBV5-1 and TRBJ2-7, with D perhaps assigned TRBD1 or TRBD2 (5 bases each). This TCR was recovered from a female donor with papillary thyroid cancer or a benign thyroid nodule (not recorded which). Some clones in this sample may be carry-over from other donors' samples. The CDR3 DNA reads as TGCGCCAGCAGCTTGGGAGGGGACGAGCAGTACTTC. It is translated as CASSLGGDEQYF.